This TCR beta chain was sequenced for a study of T cell repertoires in cytomegalovirus infection. Whole-study context: Public TCR beta signatures were indicative of both CMV infection and a matching HLA type.

This clonotype was seen at least ten times. MiXCR, run by TCRdb on the reads, gives a single entry per CDR3 protein. The top ten clones hold 3.5% to 4.5% of a sample with a few hundred thousand distinct CDR3 sequences, 8% to 10% of them seen once. V was pared by 10 bases and J by 1 base, with 11 bases between. The CDR3 spans 13 residues. Germline assignment: CDR1 SNHLY and CDR2 FYNNEI. Sequenced input: PBMCs. This sequence was found in a human donor in good health (CMV status not recorded). Some clones in this sample may be carry-over from other donors' samples. The chain uses TRBV2 and TRBJ2-1; D not resolved. This CDR3 is CATSSESYNEQFF. DNA for the CDR3: TGTGCCACCTCCTCGGAATCCTACAATGAGCAGTTCTTC. The variable domain in full, completed from reference TRBV2 and TRBJ2-1, reads EPEVTQTPSHQVTQMGQEVILRCVPISNHLYFYWYRQILGQKVEFLVSFYNNEISEKSEIFDDQFSVERPDGSNFTLKIRSTKLEDSAMYFCATSSESYNEQFFGPGTRLTVL.